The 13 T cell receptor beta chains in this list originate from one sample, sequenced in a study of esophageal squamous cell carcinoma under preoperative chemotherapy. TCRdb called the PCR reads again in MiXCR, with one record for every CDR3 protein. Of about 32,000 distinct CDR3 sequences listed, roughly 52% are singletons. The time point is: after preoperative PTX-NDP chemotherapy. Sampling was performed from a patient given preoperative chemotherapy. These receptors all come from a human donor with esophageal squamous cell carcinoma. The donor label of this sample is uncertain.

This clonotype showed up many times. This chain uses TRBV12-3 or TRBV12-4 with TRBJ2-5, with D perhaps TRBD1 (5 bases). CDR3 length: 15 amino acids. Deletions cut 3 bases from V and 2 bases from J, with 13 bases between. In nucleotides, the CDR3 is TGTGCCAGCAGTTTTCAGACAGTACTTCAAGAGACCCAGTACTTC. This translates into CASSFQTVLQETQYF.

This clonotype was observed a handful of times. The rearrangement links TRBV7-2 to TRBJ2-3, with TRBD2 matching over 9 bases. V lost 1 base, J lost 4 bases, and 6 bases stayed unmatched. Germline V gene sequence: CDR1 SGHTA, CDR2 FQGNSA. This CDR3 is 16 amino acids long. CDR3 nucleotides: TGTGCCAGCAGCTTAGAAAGCGGGAGGTCCTCAGATACGCAGTATTTT. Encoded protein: CASSLESGRSSDTQYF.

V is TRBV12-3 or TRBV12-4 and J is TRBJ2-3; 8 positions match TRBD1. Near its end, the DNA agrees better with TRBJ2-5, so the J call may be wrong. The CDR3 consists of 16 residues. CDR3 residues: CASRATRGRGTETQYF. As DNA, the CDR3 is TGTGCCAGCAGGGCCACCAGGGGGCGCGGCACAGAGACCCAGTACTTC.

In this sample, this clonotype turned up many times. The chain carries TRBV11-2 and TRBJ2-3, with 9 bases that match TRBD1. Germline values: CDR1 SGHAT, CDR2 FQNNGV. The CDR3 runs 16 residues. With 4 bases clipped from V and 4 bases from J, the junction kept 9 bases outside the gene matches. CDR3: CASSSRDRVYADTQYF. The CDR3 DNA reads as TGTGCCAGCAGCTCAAGGGACAGGGTGTACGCAGATACGCAGTATTTT. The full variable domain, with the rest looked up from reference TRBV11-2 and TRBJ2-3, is EAGVAQSPRYKIIEKRQSVAFWCNPISGHATLYWYQQILGQGPKLLIQFQNNGVVDDSQLPKDRFSAERLKGVDSTLKIQPAKLEDSAVYLCASSSRDRVYADTQYFGPGTRLTVL.

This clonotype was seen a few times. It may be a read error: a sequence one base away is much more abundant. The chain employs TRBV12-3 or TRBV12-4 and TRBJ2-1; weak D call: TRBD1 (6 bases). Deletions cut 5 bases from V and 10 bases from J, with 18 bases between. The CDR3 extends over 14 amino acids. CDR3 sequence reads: CASSPMDSTYEQFF. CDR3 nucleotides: TGTGCCAGCAGTCCAATGGACAGCACCTACGAGCAGTTCTTC.

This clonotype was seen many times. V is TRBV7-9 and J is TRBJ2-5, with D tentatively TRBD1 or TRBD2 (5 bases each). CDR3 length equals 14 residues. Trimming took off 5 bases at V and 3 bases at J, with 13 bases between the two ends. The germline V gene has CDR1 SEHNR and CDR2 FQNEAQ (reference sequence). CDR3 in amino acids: CASSPGLGEETQYF. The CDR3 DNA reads TGTGCCAGCAGCCCCGGGCTGGGGGAAGAGACCCAGTACTTC.

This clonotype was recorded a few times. The CDR3 nucleotides are TGTGCCAGCAGACTTGACATTGTAACCTACAATGAGCAGTTCTTC. Translated, it gives CASRLDIVTYNEQFF. The chain has TRBV6-2 or TRBV6-3 and TRBJ2-1; the D is unclear. V lost 6 bases to trimming and J lost 2 bases, with 14 bases between them. This CDR3 has 15 residues. Germline CDR1 MNHEY, CDR2 SVGEGT.

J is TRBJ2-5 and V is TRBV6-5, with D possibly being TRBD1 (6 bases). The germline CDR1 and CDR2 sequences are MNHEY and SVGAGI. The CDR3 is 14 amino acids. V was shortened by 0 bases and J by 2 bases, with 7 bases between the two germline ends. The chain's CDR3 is CASSYSDRQETQYF. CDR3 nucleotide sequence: TGTGCCAGCAGTTACTCGGACAGACAAGAGACCCAGTACTTC.

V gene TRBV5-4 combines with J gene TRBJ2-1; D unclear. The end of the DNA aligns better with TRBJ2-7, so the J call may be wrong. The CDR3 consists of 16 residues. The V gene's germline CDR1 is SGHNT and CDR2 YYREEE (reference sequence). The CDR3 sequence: CASSLPGSNSYNEQYF. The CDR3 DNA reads TGTGCCAGCAGCCTCCCCGGTTCCAACTCCTACAATGAGCAGTACTTC.

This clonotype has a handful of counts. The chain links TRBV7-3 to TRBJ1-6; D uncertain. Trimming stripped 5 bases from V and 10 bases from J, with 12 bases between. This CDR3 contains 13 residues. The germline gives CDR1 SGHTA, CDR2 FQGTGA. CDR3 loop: CASSPTSESPLHF. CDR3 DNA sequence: TGTGCCAGCAGCCCTACCTCCGAATCACCCCTCCACTTT.

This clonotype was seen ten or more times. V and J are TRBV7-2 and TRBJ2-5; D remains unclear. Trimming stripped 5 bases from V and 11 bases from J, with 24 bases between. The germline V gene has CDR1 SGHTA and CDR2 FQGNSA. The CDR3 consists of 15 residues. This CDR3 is CASSPTGPLVLEQYF. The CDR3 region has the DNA TGTGCCAGCAGCCCGACGGGTCCTTTAGTCCTTGAGCAGTACTTC.

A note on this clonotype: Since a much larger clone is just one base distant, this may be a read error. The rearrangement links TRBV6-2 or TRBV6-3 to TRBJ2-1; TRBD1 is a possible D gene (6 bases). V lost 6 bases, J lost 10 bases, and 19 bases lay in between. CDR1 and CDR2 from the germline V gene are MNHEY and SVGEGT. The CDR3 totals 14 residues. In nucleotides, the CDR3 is TGTGCCAGCAGCATCAGACAGGTTTTAGACGAGCAGTTCTTC. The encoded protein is CASSIRQVLDEQFF.

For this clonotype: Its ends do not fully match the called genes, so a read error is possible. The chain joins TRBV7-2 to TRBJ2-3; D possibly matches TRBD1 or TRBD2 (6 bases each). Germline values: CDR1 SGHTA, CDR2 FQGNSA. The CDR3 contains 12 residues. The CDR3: CAGRRDKDMQYF. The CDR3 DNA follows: TGTGCGGGGAGGCGGGACAAAGATATGCAGTATTTT.